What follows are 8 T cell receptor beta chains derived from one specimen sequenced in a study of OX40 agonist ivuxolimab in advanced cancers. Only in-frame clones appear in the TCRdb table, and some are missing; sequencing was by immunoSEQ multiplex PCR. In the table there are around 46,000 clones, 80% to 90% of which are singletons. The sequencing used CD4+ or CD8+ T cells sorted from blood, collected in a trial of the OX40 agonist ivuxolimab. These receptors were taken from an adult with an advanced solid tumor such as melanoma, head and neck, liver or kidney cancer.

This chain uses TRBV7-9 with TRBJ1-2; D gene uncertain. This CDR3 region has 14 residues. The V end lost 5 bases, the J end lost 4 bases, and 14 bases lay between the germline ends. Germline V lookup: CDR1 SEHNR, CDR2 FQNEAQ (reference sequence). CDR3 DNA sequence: TGTGCCAGCAGCGCCCCCAGGCCCCGCTATGGCTACACCTTC. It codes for CASSAPRPRYGYTF.

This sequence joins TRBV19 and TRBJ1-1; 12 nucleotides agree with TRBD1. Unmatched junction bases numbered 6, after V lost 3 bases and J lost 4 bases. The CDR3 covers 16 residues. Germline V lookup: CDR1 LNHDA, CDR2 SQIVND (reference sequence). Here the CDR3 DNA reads TGTGCCAGTAGTATTGGGACAGGGGGCGCGGCCACTGAAGCTTTCTTT. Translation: CASSIGTGGAATEAFF.

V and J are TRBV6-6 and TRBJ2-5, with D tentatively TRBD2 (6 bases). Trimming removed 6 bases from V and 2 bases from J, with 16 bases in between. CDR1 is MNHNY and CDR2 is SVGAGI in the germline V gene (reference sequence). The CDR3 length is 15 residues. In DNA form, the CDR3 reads TGTGCCAGCAGACATTTCACCGGGACTCAAGAGACCCAGTACTTC. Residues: CASRHFTGTQETQYF.

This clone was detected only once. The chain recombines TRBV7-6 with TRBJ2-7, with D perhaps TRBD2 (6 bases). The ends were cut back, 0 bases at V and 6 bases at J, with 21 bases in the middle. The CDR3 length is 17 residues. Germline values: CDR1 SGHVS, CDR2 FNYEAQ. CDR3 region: CASSLANVGLKHVEQYF. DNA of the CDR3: TGTGCCAGCAGCTTAGCGAACGTCGGACTAAAGCACGTCGAGCAGTACTTC.

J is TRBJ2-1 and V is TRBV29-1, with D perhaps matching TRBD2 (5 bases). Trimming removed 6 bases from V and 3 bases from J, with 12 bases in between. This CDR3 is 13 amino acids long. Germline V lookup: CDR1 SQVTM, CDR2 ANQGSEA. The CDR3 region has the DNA TGCAGCGTCCGGAGGACTGACTACAATGAGCAGTTCTTC. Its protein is CSVRRTDYNEQFF.

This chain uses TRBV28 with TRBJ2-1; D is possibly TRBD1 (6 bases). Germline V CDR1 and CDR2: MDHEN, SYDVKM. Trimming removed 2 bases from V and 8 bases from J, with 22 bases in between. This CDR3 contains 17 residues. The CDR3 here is CASSLGPTGELYDEQFF. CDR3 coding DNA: TGTGCCAGCAGTTTAGGGCCGACAGGCGAATTATACGATGAGCAGTTCTTC.

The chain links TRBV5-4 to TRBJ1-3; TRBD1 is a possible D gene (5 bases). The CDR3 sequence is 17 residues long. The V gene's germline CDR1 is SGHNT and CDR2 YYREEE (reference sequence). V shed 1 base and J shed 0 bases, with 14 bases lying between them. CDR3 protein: CASSLLGETSSGNTIYF. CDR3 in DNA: TGTGCCAGCAGCTTGCTGGGGGAAACTTCCTCTGGAAACACCATATATTTT.

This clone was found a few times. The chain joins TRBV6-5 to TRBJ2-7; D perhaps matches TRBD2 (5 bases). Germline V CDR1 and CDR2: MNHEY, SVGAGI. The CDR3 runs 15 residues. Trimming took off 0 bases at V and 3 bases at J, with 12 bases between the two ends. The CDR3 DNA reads TGTGCCAGCAGTTACTCGTGGTGGAGCGGCTACGAGCAGTACTTC. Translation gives CASSYSWWSGYEQYF.